This T cell receptor (beta chain) was retrieved from a study of T cell responses to AZD1222 COVID-19 vaccine. Study-wide results and limits: Seropositivity was recorded at baseline in only 6 or 7 AZD1222 recipients.

Generated by immunoSEQ multiplex PCR, the TCRdb table keeps only in-frame clones and is missing some. Of 100,000 or so clones listed, about 86% are singletons. As concerns this clone: Its antigen is not identified.

The CDR3 is made up of 18 amino acids. The germline CDR1 and CDR2 sequences are MNHEY and SVGEGT. The germline V and J ends were trimmed by 2 bases and 4 bases, with 21 bases remaining between them. The TCR comes from an adult in good health. V and J are TRBV6-2 or TRBV6-3 and TRBJ1-5; possible D gene TRBD1, 6 bases. The specimen was peripheral blood, collected on day 0 of AZD1222 vaccination. CDR3 bases: TGTGCCAGCAGTTACGTCGAATCCGGGGGCCAGGGGAATCAGCCCCAGCATTTT. Amino acid sequence: CASSYVESGGQGNQPQHF.